Listed below are T cell receptor beta chains from one sample, sequenced in a study of human T cells and chemical hapten exposure. Using its own MiXCR run on the RACE reads, TCRdb lists one record per CDR3 protein. The sample holds some 97,000 distinct CDR3 sequences; less than 35% are singletons and the top ten take approximately 10%. Here the sequenced sample was whole blood, taken in connection with sensitization to the hapten diphenylcyclopropenone (DPC). Receptors originate from a man aged 35 to 55 with alopecia areata. Some clones in this sample may be carry-over from other donors' samples. Each CDR3 is given with its conserved first and last residue. D genes are given only for firm matches. Size values are once, few and many counts, or a class for expanded clones, and some rows have none.

cdr3_aa: CATSDKGGSDDKNIQYF
cdr3_nt: TGTGCCACCAGTGATAAAGGGGGGAGCGATGATAAAAACATTCAGTACTTC
j_call: TRBJ2-4
v_call: TRBV24-1
d_call: .
clone_size: .

cdr3_aa: CASRYQGPITEAFF
cdr3_nt: TGTGCCAGCAGGTACCAGGGGCCTATTACTGAAGCTTTCTTT
j_call: TRBJ1-1
v_call: TRBV11-2
d_call: .
clone_size: .

cdr3_aa: CASDGAYEQYF
cdr3_nt: TGTGCCAGCGACGGAGCCTACGAGCAGTACTTC
j_call: TRBJ2-7
v_call: TRBV2
d_call: .
clone_size: many

cdr3_aa: CASSFNGYQETQYF
cdr3_nt: TGTGCCAGCAGCTTTAACGGATACCAAGAGACCCAGTACTTC
j_call: TRBJ2-5
v_call: TRBV7-2
d_call: .
clone_size: few

cdr3_aa: CASSQVALAGGPNGDEQYF
cdr3_nt: TGTGCCAGCAGCCAAGTCGCCCTAGCGGGAGGGCCGAACGGGGACGAGCAGTACTTC
j_call: TRBJ2-7
v_call: TRBV3-1
d_call: TRBD2
clone_size: few

cdr3_aa: CASSFRGVADTQYF
cdr3_nt: TGCGCCAGCAGCTTCAGGGGGGTGGCAGATACGCAGTATTTT
j_call: TRBJ2-3
v_call: TRBV5-1
d_call: .
clone_size: few

cdr3_aa: CSARRPPGTSGSTDTQYF
cdr3_nt: TGCAGTGCTAGACGGCCCCCGGGGACTAGCGGGAGTACAGATACGCAGTATTTT
j_call: TRBJ2-3
v_call: TRBV20-1
d_call: TRBD2
clone_size: many

cdr3_aa: CASSLDRDVHNEQFF
cdr3_nt: TGTGCCAGCAGCTTAGACAGGGACGTCCACAATGAGCAGTTCTTC
j_call: TRBJ2-1
v_call: TRBV7-3
d_call: TRBD1
clone_size: few

cdr3_aa: CSVGNTRGEKLFF
cdr3_nt: TGCAGCGTTGGAAACACCAGGGGAGAAAAACTGTTTTTT
j_call: TRBJ1-4
v_call: TRBV29-1
d_call: .
clone_size: .

cdr3_aa: CASRLVGREETQYF
cdr3_nt: TGTGCCAGCAGACTCGTCGGCAGGGAAGAGACCCAGTACTTC
j_call: TRBJ2-5
v_call: TRBV6-5
d_call: .
clone_size: .

cdr3_aa: CASSNRGGTDTQYF
cdr3_nt: TGTGCCAGCAGTAACAGGGGTGGCACAGATACGCAGTATTTT
j_call: TRBJ2-3
v_call: TRBV28
d_call: TRBD1
clone_size: .

cdr3_aa: CASSPGRANEQYF
cdr3_nt: TGTGCCAGCTCACCCGGACGAGCGAACGAGCAGTACTTC
j_call: TRBJ2-7
v_call: TRBV18
d_call: .
clone_size: .

cdr3_aa: CASSKGHQNQETQYF
cdr3_nt: TGTGCCAGCAGCAAGGGACACCAGAACCAAGAGACCCAGTACTTC
j_call: TRBJ2-5
v_call: TRBV7-3
d_call: .
clone_size: .

cdr3_aa: CASSSTGGETQYF
cdr3_nt: TGTGCCAGCAGCTCCACAGGAGGAGAGACCCAGTACTTC
j_call: TRBJ2-5
v_call: TRBV7-9
d_call: .
clone_size: many

cdr3_aa: CAISEGQGQNSPLHF
cdr3_nt: TGTGCCATCAGTGAGGGACAGGGGCAAAATTCACCCCTCCACTTT
j_call: TRBJ1-6
v_call: TRBV10-3
d_call: TRBD1
clone_size: few

cdr3_aa: CASNARTDTQYF
cdr3_nt: TGTGCCAGCAACGCCAGAACAGATACGCAGTATTTT
j_call: TRBJ2-3
v_call: TRBV2
d_call: .
clone_size: .

cdr3_aa: CSAQTDRPPDTQYF
cdr3_nt: TGCAGTGCTCAAACCGACCGCCCCCCAGATACGCAGTATTTT
j_call: TRBJ2-3
v_call: TRBV20-1
d_call: .
clone_size: .

cdr3_aa: CSASPPGRVTEAFF
cdr3_nt: TGCAGTGCTAGCCCGCCGGGGAGGGTCACTGAAGCTTTCTTT
j_call: TRBJ1-1
v_call: TRBV20-1
d_call: .
clone_size: .

cdr3_aa: CASSPRRSYSGANVLTF
cdr3_nt: TGTGCCAGCAGCCCTAGGCGATCCTACTCTGGGGCCAACGTCCTGACTTTC
j_call: TRBJ2-6
v_call: TRBV6-5
d_call: .
clone_size: few

cdr3_aa: CASSLGQTGELFF
cdr3_nt: TGTGCCAGCAGCTTAGGACAGACCGGGGAGCTGTTTTTT
j_call: TRBJ2-2
v_call: TRBV7-9
d_call: .
clone_size: .

cdr3_aa: CASSLASGEQYF
cdr3_nt: TGTGCCAGCAGCTTAGCGTCGGGGGAGCAGTACTTC
j_call: TRBJ2-7
v_call: TRBV7-9
d_call: .
clone_size: .

cdr3_aa: CASSFGSSNQPQHF
cdr3_nt: TGTGCCAGCAGTTTTGGGTCCTCCAATCAGCCCCAGCATTTT
j_call: TRBJ1-5
v_call: TRBV12-3/TRBV12-4
d_call: .
clone_size: .

cdr3_aa: CASSRRRFSYEQYF
cdr3_nt: TGTGCCAGCAGCCGGAGGAGGTTCTCCTACGAGCAGTACTTC
j_call: TRBJ2-7
v_call: TRBV5-8
d_call: .
clone_size: few

cdr3_aa: CASSRSGRSTGELFF
cdr3_nt: TGTGCCAGCAGCCGTAGCGGGAGGAGCACCGGGGAGCTGTTTTTT
j_call: TRBJ2-2
v_call: TRBV12-3/TRBV12-4
d_call: TRBD2
clone_size: few

cdr3_aa: CASSYSFLGGGELFF
cdr3_nt: TGTGCCAGCAGTTACTCCTTCCTAGGGGGCGGGGAGCTGTTTTTT
j_call: TRBJ2-2
v_call: TRBV6-5
d_call: .
clone_size: .

cdr3_aa: CASSSPPGPGTSGTDTQYF
cdr3_nt: TGTGCCAGCAGCTCGCCTCCGGGACCCGGGACTAGCGGCACAGATACGCAGTATTTT
j_call: TRBJ2-3
v_call: TRBV11-2
d_call: TRBD2
clone_size: .

cdr3_aa: CASSPSSRTGLYYGYTF
cdr3_nt: TGTGCCAGCAGTCCCTCTTCCCGGACAGGGTTGTACTATGGCTACACCTTC
j_call: TRBJ1-2
v_call: TRBV27
d_call: TRBD1
clone_size: few

cdr3_aa: CASSLAGYTDTQYF
cdr3_nt: TGCGCCAGCAGCTTGGCGGGCTACACAGATACGCAGTATTTT
j_call: TRBJ2-3
v_call: TRBV5-1
d_call: .
clone_size: .

cdr3_aa: CSARPTLARSYNEQFF
cdr3_nt: TGCAGTGCTAGACCCACGCTAGCCCGCTCCTACAATGAGCAGTTCTTC
j_call: TRBJ2-1
v_call: TRBV20-1
d_call: .
clone_size: .

cdr3_aa: CASSPKNRLPSNVLTF
cdr3_nt: TGTGCCAGCAGTCCTAAAAACAGGCTCCCCTCCAACGTCCTGACTTTC
j_call: TRBJ2-6
v_call: TRBV28
d_call: .
clone_size: few

cdr3_aa: CASSLVVINEQFF
cdr3_nt: TGTGCCAGCAGTTTAGTGGTTATCAATGAGCAGTTCTTC
j_call: TRBJ2-1
v_call: TRBV28
d_call: .
clone_size: .

cdr3_aa: CSARLDSYGYTF
cdr3_nt: TGCAGTGCTAGGTTGGACTCATATGGCTACACCTTC
j_call: TRBJ1-2
v_call: TRBV20-1
d_call: .
clone_size: few